The 12 T cell receptor beta chains reported below all come from one sample, sequenced in a study of T cell changes during pregnancy in multiple sclerosis. Libraries were prepared by immunoSEQ multiplex PCR; TCRdb keeps only in-frame clonotypes and omits some of them. The sample comprises 45,000 or so clones, approximately 96% of which are singletons, and about 0.9% rests with the top ten. The sample was peripheral blood, taken in the second trimester of pregnancy. Source of these receptors: a female donor with multiple sclerosis, enrolled in a pregnancy study.

The chain employs TRBV20-1 and TRBJ2-1, with TRBD2 matching 12 bases. Trimming took 6 bases from V and 12 from J; bases not matched to a gene: 3. The CDR3 runs 11 residues. Germline CDR1 and CDR2: DFQATT and SNEGSKA (reference sequence). The CDR3 nucleotides are TGCAGTGCCAGACTAGCGGGAGCGCAGTTCTTC. The encoded protein is CSARLAGAQFF.

The chain joins TRBV25-1 to TRBJ2-4; D might be TRBD2 (5 bases). The CDR3 spans 17 residues. Germline lookup yields CDR1 MGHDK and CDR2 SYGVNS. V lost 1 base and J lost 0, with 13 bases in between. The CDR3, as DNA: TGTGCCAGCAGTGAATCGGCCTTAAGCGGAGCCAAAAACATTCAGTACTTC. The encoded protein is CASSESALSGAKNIQYF.

The gene calls are TRBV5-1 and TRBJ2-5; TRBD2 matches 13 bases. With V trimmed by 4 bases and J by 2 bases, 11 bases remained unmatched. There are 18 residues in the CDR3. Germline CDR1 SGHRS, CDR2 YFSETQ. CDR3 coding DNA: TGCGCCAGCAGCCCAGGGACTAGCGGGATCAGCAGACAAGAGACCCAGTACTTC. It translates to CASSPGTSGISRQETQYF.

The gene calls are TRBV7-3 and TRBJ2-3, with D possibly TRBD2 on 6 matching bases. V gave up 5 bases and J gave up 4 bases, with 13 bases separating them. Germline lookup yields CDR1 SGHTA and CDR2 FQGTGA. CDR3 size: 14 residues. The CDR3 sequence: CASSSGRFSDTQYF. The CDR3 DNA follows: TGTGCCAGCAGCAGCGGGCGATTCTCAGATACGCAGTATTTT.

This chain uses TRBV7-9 with TRBJ2-7; tentative D call: TRBD1 (5 bases). The CDR3 length is 15 residues. CDR1 SEHNR and CDR2 FQNEAQ come from the germline V gene (reference sequence). V was trimmed by 3 bases and J by 5 bases, leaving 17 bases between them. The CDR3 here is CASSFGAGFSNEQYF. The CDR3 nucleotides are TGTGCCAGCAGCTTTGGGGCAGGGTTCTCTAACGAGCAGTACTTC.

V gene TRBV21-1 combines with J gene TRBJ1-1. TRBV21-1 is marked as a pseudogene. CDR3 length equals 13 residues. CDR3 DNA sequence: TGTGCCAGCAGCGGGGGAGGGAACACTGAAGCTTTCTTT. It is translated as CASSGGGNTEAFF.

V and J are TRBV5-1 and TRBJ2-2, with 13 bases matching TRBD2. The CDR3 is 17 amino acids. The V gene's germline CDR1 is SGHRS and CDR2 YFSETQ. V lost 4 bases and J lost 1; bases outside the gene matches: 4. The chain's CDR3 is CASSQTSGRLNTGELFF. The CDR3 DNA follows: TGCGCCAGCAGCCAGACTAGCGGGAGGCTGAACACCGGGGAGCTGTTTTTT.

The gene calls are TRBV28 and TRBJ1-2; D not certain. The CDR3 is 11 amino acids. V was cut by 4 bases and J by 8 bases, with 8 bases left in between. The germline gives CDR1 MDHEN, CDR2 SYDVKM. The CDR3 DNA follows: TGTGCCAGCAGTTCGTTGAGGGGCTACACCTTC. Amino acids: CASSSLRGYTF.

V gene TRBV29-1 combines with J gene TRBJ2-7, with D tentatively TRBD1 (6 bases). Trimming took off 5 bases at V and 0 bases at J, with 14 bases between the two ends. This CDR3 is 14 amino acids long. The V gene's germline CDR1 is SQVTM and CDR2 ANQGSEA. CDR3 nucleotides: TGCAGCGTTAGCAGGGGTATTAGCTCCTACGAGCAGTACTTC. It codes for CSVSRGISSYEQYF.

V gene TRBV7-9 combines with J gene TRBJ2-3; D possibly corresponds to TRBD1 (7 bases). Germline-derived CDR1 and CDR2 are SEHNR and FQNEAQ (reference sequence). V was cut by 6 bases and J by 3 bases, with 22 bases left in between. This CDR3 contains 17 residues. The CDR3 reads CASRGGTVRGRTDTQYF. The CDR3 region has the DNA TGTGCCAGCAGAGGAGGGACAGTTAGAGGCAGGACAGATACGCAGTATTTT.

J is TRBJ1-2 and V is TRBV5-5; tentative D call: TRBD1 (5 bases). The CDR3 spans 14 residues. Trimming took off 0 bases at V and 4 bases at J, with 10 bases between the two ends. Germline loops: CDR1 SGHKS, CDR2 YYEKEE (reference sequence). The CDR3 sequence: CASSLGGGGYGYTF. DNA of the CDR3: TGTGCCAGCAGCTTGGGGGGCGGGGGCTATGGCTACACCTTC.

The gene calls are TRBV18 and TRBJ1-1; D possibly corresponds to TRBD1 (6 bases). The CDR3 runs 13 residues. Germline values: CDR1 KGHSH, CDR2 LQKENI. Trimming took 6 bases from V and 1 from J, leaving 9 bases between them. CDR3 DNA: TGTGCCAGCTCCCAGGACAGGAACACTGAAGCTTTCTTT. Its protein is CASSQDRNTEAFF.